This TCR beta chain was obtained from a study of OX40 agonist ivuxolimab in advanced cancers. As for the study in general: At doses from 0.01 to 10 mg/kg, patients were given intravenous ivuxolimab every 2 weeks. Hepatocellular carcinoma, melanoma, renal cell or head and neck cancer was diagnosed in the dose-escalation patients. One hepatocellular carcinoma and a couple of cutaneous melanoma patients partially responded. Study conclusions and caveats: At 0.1-3.0 mg/kg, partial responders had clonal expansion among the lowest observed.

CDR1 and CDR2 from the germline V gene are MNHNS and SASEGT. CDR3 length equals 13 residues. TCRdb's table, derived via immunoSEQ multiplex PCR, lists solely in-frame clones and lacks some. This sample yields 30,000 to 45,000 clones, of which about three quarters are seen a single time; around 9.3% belongs to the top ten. This clone showed up just a few times. Its specificity is unknown. One end of the junction does not line up with germline, which may come from a read error. The chain joins TRBV6-1 to TRBJ1-5; tentative D call: TRBD1 (6 bases). The clonotype originates from an adult with an advanced solid tumor such as melanoma, head and neck, liver or kidney cancer. The sequencing here drew on CD4+ or CD8+ T cells sorted from blood, taken in a trial of the OX40 agonist ivuxolimab. CDR3 protein: CASREGGRGAQHF. As DNA, the CDR3 is TGTGCCAGCAGAGAAGGGGGTAGGGGGGCCCAGCATTTT.